This T cell receptor beta chain was identified in a study of blood T cell repertoires in COVID-19. In the study overall: The cDNA or gDNA used as material had been derived from T cells, B-cell-depleted T cells, or PBMCs.

Source study methods: Amplification from reference gene primers served as the basis for estimated nucleated cell counts. Method: immunoSEQ multiplex PCR; TCRdb's copy keeps in-frame clones and lacks some. That table supplies the V and J calls and clone size; D and trimming were determined from the DNA. Counted here are tens of thousands of clones, more than 85% occurring once; the ten biggest clones make up about 4.2%. Looked up from germline, CDR1 is KGHSH and CDR2 is LQKENI. V dropped 3 bases and J dropped 5; count of bases not matched to a gene: 8. The CDR3 totals 17 residues. Sequenced sample: peripheral blood. This receptor was identified in a man over 45 with acute or convalescent COVID-19. The rearrangement joins TRBV18 to TRBJ2-5, with TRBD2 identical over 14 bases. The CDR3 here is CASSPGTSGSVRETQYF. The CDR3 DNA sequence: TGTGCCAGCTCACCGGGGACTAGCGGGAGCGTACGGGAGACCCAGTACTTC.